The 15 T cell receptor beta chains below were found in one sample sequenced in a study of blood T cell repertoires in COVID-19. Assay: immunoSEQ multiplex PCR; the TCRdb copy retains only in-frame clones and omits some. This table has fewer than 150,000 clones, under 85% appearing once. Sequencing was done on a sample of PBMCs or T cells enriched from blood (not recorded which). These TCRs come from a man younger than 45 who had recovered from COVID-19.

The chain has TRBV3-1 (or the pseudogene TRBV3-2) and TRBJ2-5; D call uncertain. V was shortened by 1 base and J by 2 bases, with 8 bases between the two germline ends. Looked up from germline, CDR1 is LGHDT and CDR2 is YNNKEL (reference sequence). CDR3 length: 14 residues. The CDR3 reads CASSQVSVQETQYF. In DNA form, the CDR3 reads TGTGCCAGCAGCCAAGTATCAGTACAAGAGACCCAGTACTTC.

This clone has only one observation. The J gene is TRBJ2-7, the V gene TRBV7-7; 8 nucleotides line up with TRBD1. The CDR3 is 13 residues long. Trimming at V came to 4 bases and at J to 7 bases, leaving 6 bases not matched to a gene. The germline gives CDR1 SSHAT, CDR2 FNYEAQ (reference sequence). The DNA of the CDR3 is TGTGCCAGCAGCTCCGGACAGGGCCGAGAGCAGTACTTC. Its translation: CASSSGQGREQYF. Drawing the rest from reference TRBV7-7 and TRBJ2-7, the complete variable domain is GAGVSQSPRYKVTKRGQDVTLRCDPISSHATLYWYQQALGQGPEFLTYFNYEAQPDKSGLPSDRFSAERPEGSISTLTIQRTEQRDSAMYRCASSSGQGREQYFGPGTRLTVT.

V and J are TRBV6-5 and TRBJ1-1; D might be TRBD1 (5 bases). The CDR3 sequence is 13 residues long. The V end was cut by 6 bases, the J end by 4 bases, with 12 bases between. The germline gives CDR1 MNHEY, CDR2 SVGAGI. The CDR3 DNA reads TGTGCCAGCAGAGACGGGGGGAGCACTGAAGCTTTCTTT. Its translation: CASRDGGSTEAFF.

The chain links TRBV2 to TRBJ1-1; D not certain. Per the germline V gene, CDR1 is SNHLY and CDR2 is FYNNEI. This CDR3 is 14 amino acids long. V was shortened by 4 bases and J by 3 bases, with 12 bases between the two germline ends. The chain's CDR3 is CASSVGPTDTEAFF. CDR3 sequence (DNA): TGTGCCAGCAGTGTTGGGCCCACCGACACTGAAGCTTTCTTT.

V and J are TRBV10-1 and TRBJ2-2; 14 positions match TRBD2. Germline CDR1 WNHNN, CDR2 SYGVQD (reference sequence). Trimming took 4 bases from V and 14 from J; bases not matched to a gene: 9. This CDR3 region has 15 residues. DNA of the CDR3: TGCGCCAGCAGTGCGGGACTAGCGGGAGCCTACCGTCTGTTTTTT. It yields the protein CASSAGLAGAYRLFF.

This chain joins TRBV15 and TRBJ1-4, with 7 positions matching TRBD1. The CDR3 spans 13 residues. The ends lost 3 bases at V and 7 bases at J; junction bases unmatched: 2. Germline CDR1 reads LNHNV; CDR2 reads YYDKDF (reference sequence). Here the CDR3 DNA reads TGTGCCACCAGCAGGTGGGACAGTGAAAAACTGTTTTTT. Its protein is CATSRWDSEKLFF.

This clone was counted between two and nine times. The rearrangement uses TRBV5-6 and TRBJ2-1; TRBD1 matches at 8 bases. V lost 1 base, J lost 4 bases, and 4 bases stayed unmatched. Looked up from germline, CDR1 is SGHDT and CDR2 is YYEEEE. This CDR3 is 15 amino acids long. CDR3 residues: CASSLYRDRYNEQFF. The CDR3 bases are TGTGCCAGCAGCTTGTACCGGGACAGGTACAATGAGCAGTTCTTC. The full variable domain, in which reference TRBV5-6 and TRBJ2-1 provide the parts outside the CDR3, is DAGVTQSPTHLIKTRGQQVTLRCSPKSGHDTVSWYQQALGQGPQFIFQYYEEEERQRGNFPDRFSGHQFPNYSSELNVNALLLGDSALYLCASSLYRDRYNEQFFGPGTRLTVL.

CDR3 loop: CASSLVGGADQPQHF. CDR3 DNA: TGTGCCAGCAGCTTAGTAGGGGGGGCAGATCAGCCCCAGCATTTT. The rearrangement joins TRBV7-8 to TRBJ1-5; D is perhaps TRBD1 (6 bases). The CDR3 extends over 15 amino acids. V was pared by 1 base and J by 5 bases, with 12 bases between. The germline V gene encodes CDR1 SGHVS and CDR2 FQNEAQ. Together with reference TRBV7-8 and TRBJ1-5, the CDR3 gives the full variable domain: GAGVSQSPRYKVAKRGQDVALRCDPISGHVSLFWYQQALGQGPEFLTYFQNEAQLDKSGLPSDRFFAERPEGSVSTLKIQRTQQEDSAVYLCASSLVGGADQPQHFGDGTRLSIL.

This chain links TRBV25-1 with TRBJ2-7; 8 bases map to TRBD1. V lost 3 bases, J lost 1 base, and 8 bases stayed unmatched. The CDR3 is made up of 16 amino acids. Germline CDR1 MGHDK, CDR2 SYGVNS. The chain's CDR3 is CASSDNPGQESYEQYF. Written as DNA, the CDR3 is TGTGCCAGCAGTGACAACCCGGGACAGGAGTCCTACGAGCAGTACTTC.

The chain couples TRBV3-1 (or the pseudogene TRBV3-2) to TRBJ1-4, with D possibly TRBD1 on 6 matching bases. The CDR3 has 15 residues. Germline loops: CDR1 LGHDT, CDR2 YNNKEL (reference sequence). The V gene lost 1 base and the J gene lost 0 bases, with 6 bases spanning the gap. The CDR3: CASSQGQATNEKLFF. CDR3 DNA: TGTGCCAGCAGCCAAGGACAGGCAACTAATGAAAAACTGTTTTTT.

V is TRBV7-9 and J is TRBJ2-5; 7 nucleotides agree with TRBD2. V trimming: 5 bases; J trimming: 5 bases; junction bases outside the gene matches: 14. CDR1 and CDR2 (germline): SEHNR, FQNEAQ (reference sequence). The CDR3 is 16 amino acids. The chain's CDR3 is CASSPTSGTLIETQYF. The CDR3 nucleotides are TGTGCCAGCAGCCCTACCAGCGGGACGCTTATTGAGACCCAGTACTTC.

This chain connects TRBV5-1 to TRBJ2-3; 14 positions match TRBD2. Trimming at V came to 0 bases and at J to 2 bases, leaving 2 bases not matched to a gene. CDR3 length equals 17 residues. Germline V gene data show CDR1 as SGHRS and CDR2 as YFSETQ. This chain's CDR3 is CASSLGLAGGPTDTQYF. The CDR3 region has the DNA TGCGCCAGCAGCTTGGGACTAGCGGGGGGGCCCACAGATACGCAGTATTTT. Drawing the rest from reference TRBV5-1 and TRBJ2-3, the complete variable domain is KAGVTQTPRYLIKTRGQQVTLSCSPISGHRSVSWYQQTPGQGLQFLFEYFSETQRNKGNFPGRFSGRQFSNSRSEMNVSTLELGDSALYLCASSLGLAGGPTDTQYFGPGTRLTVL.

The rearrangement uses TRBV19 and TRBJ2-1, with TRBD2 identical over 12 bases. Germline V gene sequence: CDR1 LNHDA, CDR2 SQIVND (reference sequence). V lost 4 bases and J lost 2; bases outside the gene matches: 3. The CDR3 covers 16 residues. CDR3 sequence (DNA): TGTGCCAGTAGTACTACTAGCGGGGGGACCTACAATGAGCAGTTCTTC. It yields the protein CASSTTSGGTYNEQFF. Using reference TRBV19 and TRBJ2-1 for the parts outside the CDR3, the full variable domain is DGGITQSPKYLFRKEGQNVTLSCEQNLNHDAMYWYRQDPGQGLRLIYYSQIVNDFQKGDIAEGYSVSREKKESFPLTVTSAQKNPTAFYLCASSTTSGGTYNEQFFGPGTRLTVL.

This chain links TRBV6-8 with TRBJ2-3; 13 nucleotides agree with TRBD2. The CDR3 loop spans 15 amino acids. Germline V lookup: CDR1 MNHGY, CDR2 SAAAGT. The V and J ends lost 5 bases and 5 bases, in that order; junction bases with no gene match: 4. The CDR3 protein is CASSALAGGEDTQYF. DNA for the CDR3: TGTGCCAGCAGTGCACTAGCGGGGGGGGAAGATACGCAGTATTTT.

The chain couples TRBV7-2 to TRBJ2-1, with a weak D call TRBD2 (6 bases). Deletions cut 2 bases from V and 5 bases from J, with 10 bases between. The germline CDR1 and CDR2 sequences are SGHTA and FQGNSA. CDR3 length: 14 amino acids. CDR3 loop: CASSLSGLNNEQFF. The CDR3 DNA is TGTGCCAGCAGCTTATCGGGACTTAACAATGAGCAGTTCTTC.